This is a list of T cell receptor beta chains from one sample in a study of T cell responses to AZD1222 COVID-19 vaccine. TCRdb's table, derived via immunoSEQ multiplex PCR, lists solely in-frame clones and lacks some. The sample lists 50,000 or so clones, over 70% occurring once. The specimen was peripheral blood, collected 28 days after the second AZD1222 dose. All receptors come from an adult who received the AZD1222 COVID-19 vaccine. Both conserved end residues are trimmed from each CDR3. D genes are given only for firm matches.

>TRBJ2-7|TRBV11-2|.
ASSLDSSSGREQY
>TRBJ2-2|TRBV6-5|TRBD2
ASKGLGSTGELF
>TRBJ1-5|TRBV25-1|.
ASSLQGNQPQH
>TRBJ2-3|TRBV5-8|.
ASSLGRASAQY
>TRBJ2-1|TRBV5-8|.
ASSYRDEQF
>TRBJ1-4|TRBV28|.
ASSASRIGLF
>TRBJ1-2|TRBV30|.
AWRVPRGGLYGYT
>TRBJ2-2|TRBV28|.
ASSFERGDTGELF
>TRBJ1-6|TRBV6-5|.
ASSYLRQGDSPLH
>TRBJ2-5|TRBV21-1|.
ASSKERQGAQKETQY
>TRBJ2-3|TRBV5-1|TRBD2
ASSWDPPGGATDTQY
>TRBJ1-5|TRBV19|.
AASGGGQPQH
>TRBJ1-1|TRBV24-1|TRBD1
ATRGQGAETEAF
>TRBJ1-2|TRBV6-4|.
ASSDTGQGPNGYT
>TRBJ2-1|TRBV2|.
ASSELAGYYNEQF
>TRBJ2-2|TRBV28|.
ASSLFRPEKTGELF
>TRBJ1-1|TRBV5-8|.
ASSSRQAGAF
>TRBJ1-2|TRBV18|.
ASSPDKPRYGYT
>TRBJ2-1|TRBV7-3|.
ASSRTSNYNEQF
>TRBJ2-7|TRBV4-1|TRBD1
ASSPEDRVSYEQY
>TRBJ2-3|TRBV9|.
ASSVAYTDTQY
>TRBJ1-2|TRBV7-9|.
ASSPFRGYGYT
>TRBJ1-2|TRBV18|.
ASSPPSRGTYGYT
>TRBJ1-2|TRBV3-1/TRBV3-2|.
ASRGQGRVGYGYT
>TRBJ1-5|TRBV29-1|.
SVVPGPGQPQH
>TRBJ1-4|TRBV7-9|.
ASTVGGNEKLF
>TRBJ2-3|TRBV7-2|.
ASSEWASRTDTQY
>TRBJ1-1|TRBV4-2|.
ASSQGSARGNTEAF
>TRBJ1-6|TRBV15|.
ATSRVAGNSPLH
>TRBJ1-1|TRBV5-1|.
ASSFSAEAQAF
>TRBJ1-5|TRBV7-2|.
ASSKTLTGSQPQH
>TRBJ2-1|TRBV12-3/TRBV12-4|.
ASSFYNEQF
>TRBJ2-7|TRBV30|TRBD2
AWETSGRTYEQY
>TRBJ1-5|TRBV4-3|TRBD1
ASSLNRGQPQH
>TRBJ1-6|TRBV6-2/TRBV6-3|TRBD1
ASSTGTGGGSPLH
>TRBJ2-5|TRBV6-2/TRBV6-3|.
ASSSGRFETQY
>TRBJ2-5|TRBV2|.
ASSESLGQYRPETQY
>TRBJ1-3|TRBV5-1|.
ASRSSVLGNTIY
>TRBJ1-2|TRBV5-1|.
ASSPGDGSNYGYT
>TRBJ2-7|TRBV28|.
ASSHPPYEQY
>TRBJ2-1|TRBV11-3|.
ASSLRGANEQF
>TRBJ2-3|TRBV29-1|.
SVVQGTDTQY